The present entry profiles one T cell receptor beta chain with its context. The data were taken from a study of shared T cell receptors in the human thymus. From germline, CDR1 is KGHSH and CDR2 LQKENI. The CDR3 runs 15 residues. Trimming left V 4 bases short and J 2 bases short, with 14 bases between. Repertoires were generated with immunoSEQ multiplex PCR, while TCRdb's copy carries only in-frame clones and drops some. The profile shows roughly 710,000 clones, 70% to 90% of them singletons. Another study also made use of these data, one on human thymus T cells.

The gene calls are TRBV18 and TRBJ2-5; D might be TRBD1 (6 bases). The source is a girl under three years old with a congenital heart defect. The sample comprised thymocytes. CDR3 coding DNA: TGTGCCAGCTCACTTATCGGACAGCCTCAAGAGACCCAGTACTTC. Its protein product is CASSLIGQPQETQYF.